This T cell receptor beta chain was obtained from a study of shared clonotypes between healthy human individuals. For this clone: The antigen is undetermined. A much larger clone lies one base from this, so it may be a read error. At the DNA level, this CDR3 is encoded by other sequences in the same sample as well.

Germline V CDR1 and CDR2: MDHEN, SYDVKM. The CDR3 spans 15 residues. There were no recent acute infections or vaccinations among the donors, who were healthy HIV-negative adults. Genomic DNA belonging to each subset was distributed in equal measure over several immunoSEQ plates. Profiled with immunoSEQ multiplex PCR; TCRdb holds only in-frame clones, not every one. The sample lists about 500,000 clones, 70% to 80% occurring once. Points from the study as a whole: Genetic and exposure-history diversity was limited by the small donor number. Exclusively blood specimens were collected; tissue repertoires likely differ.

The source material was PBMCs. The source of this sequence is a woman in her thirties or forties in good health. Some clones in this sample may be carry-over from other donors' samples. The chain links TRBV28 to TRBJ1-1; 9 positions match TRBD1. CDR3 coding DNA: TGTGCCAGTAGTTCAACAGGGGGCGTTTACACTGAAGCTTTCTTT. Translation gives CASSSTGGVYTEAFF.